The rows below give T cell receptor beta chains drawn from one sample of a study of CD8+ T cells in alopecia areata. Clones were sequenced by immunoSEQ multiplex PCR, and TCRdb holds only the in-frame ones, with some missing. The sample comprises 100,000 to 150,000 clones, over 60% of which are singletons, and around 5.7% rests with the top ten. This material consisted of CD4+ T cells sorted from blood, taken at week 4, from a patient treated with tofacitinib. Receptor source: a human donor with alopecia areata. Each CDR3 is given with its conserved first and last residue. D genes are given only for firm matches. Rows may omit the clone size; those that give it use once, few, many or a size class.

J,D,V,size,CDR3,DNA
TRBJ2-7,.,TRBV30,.,CAWSVSRSSYEQYF,TGTGCCTGGAGTGTCAGTCGGAGCTCCTACGAGCAGTACTTC
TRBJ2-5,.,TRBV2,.,CASSSGGQETQYF,TGTGCCAGCAGTTCCGGGGGCCAAGAGACCCAGTACTTC
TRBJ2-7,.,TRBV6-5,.,CASSSNYEQYF,TGTGCCAGCAGCTCAAACTACGAGCAGTACTTC
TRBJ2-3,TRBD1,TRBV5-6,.,CASSSWDRDTQYF,TGTGCCAGCAGCTCCTGGGACAGGGATACGCAGTATTTT
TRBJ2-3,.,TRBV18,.,CASYQTYTDTQYF,TGTGCCAGTTATCAAACCTACACAGATACGCAGTATTTT
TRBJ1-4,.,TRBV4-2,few,CASSQDGTTNEKLFF,TGTGCCAGCAGCCAAGATGGGACAACTAATGAAAAACTGTTTTTT
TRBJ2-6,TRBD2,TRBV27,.,CASSLSPRGYSGANVLTF,TGTGCCAGCAGTTTATCCCCGCGGGGGTACTCTGGGGCCAACGTCCTGACTTTC
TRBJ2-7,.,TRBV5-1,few,CASSFGQSNSYEQYF,TGCGCCAGCAGCTTCGGACAGAGTAACTCCTACGAGCAGTACTTC
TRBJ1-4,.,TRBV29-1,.,CSVRDGFNEKLFF,TGCAGCGTCAGGGACGGTTTTAATGAAAAACTGTTTTTT
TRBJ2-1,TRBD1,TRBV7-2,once,CASSEPGQGAKNEQFF,TGTGCCAGCAGCGAACCGGGACAGGGGGCAAAAAATGAGCAGTTCTTC
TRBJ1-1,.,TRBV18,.,CASSPSRLNTEAFF,TGTGCCAGCTCACCGAGTCGGTTGAACACTGAAGCTTTCTTT
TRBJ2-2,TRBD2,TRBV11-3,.,CASSPGLALTGELFF,TGTGCCAGCAGCCCCGGACTAGCGCTCACCGGGGAGCTGTTTTTT
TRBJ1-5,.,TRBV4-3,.,CASSQDLDQPQHF,TGCGCCAGCAGCCAAGATCTGGATCAGCCCCAGCATTTT
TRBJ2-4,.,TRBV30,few,CAWNRAGSGPKNIQYF,TGTGCCTGGAACCGGGCCGGGTCGGGGCCCAAAAACATTCAGTACTTC
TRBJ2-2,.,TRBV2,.,CASNVEGGRSGELFF,TGTGCCAGCAACGTTGAGGGGGGCCGCTCCGGGGAGCTGTTTTTT
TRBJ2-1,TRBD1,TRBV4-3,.,CASSRGQGLRNEQFF,TGCGCCAGCAGCCGCGGACAGGGGTTACGGAATGAGCAGTTCTTC
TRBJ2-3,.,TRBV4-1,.,CASSLYTDTQYF,TGCGCCAGCAGCCTTTACACAGATACGCAGTATTTT
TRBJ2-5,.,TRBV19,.,CASSIGGGGTQYF,TGTGCCAGTAGTATAGGAGGTGGGGGGACCCAGTACTTC
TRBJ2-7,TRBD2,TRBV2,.,CASKWTSTYEQYF,TGTGCCAGCAAATGGACTAGCACCTACGAGCAGTACTTC
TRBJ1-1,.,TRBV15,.,CATSRDRKHGTEAFF,TGTGCCACCAGCAGAGACAGGAAACATGGCACTGAAGCTTTCTTT
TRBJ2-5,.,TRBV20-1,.,CSASPKETQYF,TGCAGTGCCTCCCCCAAAGAGACCCAGTACTTC
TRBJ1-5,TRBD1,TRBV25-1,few,CASSDSQGVGQPQHF,TGTGCCAGCAGTGATTCTCAGGGGGTAGGTCAGCCCCAGCATTTT
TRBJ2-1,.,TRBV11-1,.,CASSLAPGDLYNEQFF,TGTGCCAGCAGCTTAGCGCCGGGGGACCTCTACAATGAGCAGTTCTTC
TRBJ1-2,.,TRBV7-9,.,CASRDAGYGYTF,TGTGCCAGCAGGGACGCAGGGTATGGCTACACCTTC
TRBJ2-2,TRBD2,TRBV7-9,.,CASSLGTSNLNTGELFF,TGTGCCAGCAGCTTAGGGACTAGCAACCTGAACACCGGGGAGCTGTTTTTT
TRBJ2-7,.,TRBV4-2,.,CASSQVGRAYEQYF,TGTGCCAGCAGCCAAGTTGGCAGGGCCTACGAGCAGTACTTC
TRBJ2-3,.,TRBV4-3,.,CASSPGRLDTDTQYF,TGCGCCAGCAGTCCGGGACGCCTAGACACAGATACGCAGTATTTT
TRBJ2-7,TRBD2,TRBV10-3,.,CAISVASGTGEQYF,TGTGCCATCAGTGTAGCTAGCGGGACTGGCGAGCAGTACTTC
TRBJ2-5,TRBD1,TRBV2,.,CASSEDRGPQETQYF,TGTGCCAGCAGTGAAGACAGGGGGCCCCAAGAGACCCAGTACTTC
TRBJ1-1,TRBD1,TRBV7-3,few,CASSQSGGTGGTEAFF,TGTGCCAGCAGCCAGTCTGGCGGGACAGGGGGCACTGAAGCTTTCTTT
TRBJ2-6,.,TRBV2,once,CASSSSQGYSGANVLTF,TGTGCCAGCAGTAGTAGTCAGGGTTACTCTGGGGCCAACGTCCTGACTTTC
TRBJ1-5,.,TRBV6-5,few,CASFARANPTAQHF,TGTGCCAGCTTCGCTAGGGCTAACCCAACAGCTCAGCATTTT
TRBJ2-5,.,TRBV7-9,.,CASSPGTTGETQYF,TGTGCCAGCAGCCCCGGGACGACGGGGGAGACCCAGTACTTC
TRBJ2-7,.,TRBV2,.,CASHGDTYEQYF,TGTGCCAGCCACGGGGATACCTACGAGCAGTACTTC
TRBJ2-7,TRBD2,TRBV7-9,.,CASSARLAGGYEQYF,TGTGCCAGCAGCGCGCGACTAGCGGGGGGCTACGAGCAGTACTTC
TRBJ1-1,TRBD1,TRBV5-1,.,CASRGQGIGEAFF,TGCGCCAGCCGCGGACAGGGAATAGGTGAAGCTTTCTTT